This T cell receptor beta chain appears in the sequencing data of a study of CD8 T cells in Susac syndrome. TCR beta sequencing covered blood CD8+ and CD4+ T cells. Negative magnetic isolation gave CD8+ and CD4+ cells; FACS enriched CD8+ TEMRA. V was clipped by 6 bases and J by 5 bases; unmatched bases: 7. Germline CDR1 is SGHNT and CDR2 is YYREEE (reference sequence). The CDR3 contains 13 residues. Random hexamers were used to reverse transcribe an amount of roughly 0.45 to 1 ug RNA. An immunoSEQ multiplex PCR amplified TCR beta CDR3 over 54 Vbeta and 13 Jbeta. TCRdb processed the immunoSEQ multiplex PCR reads anew with MiXCR; each CDR3 protein has one entry. The sample has hundreds of thousands of distinct CDR3 sequences, around 93% seen once; the top ten hold approximately 0.072%.

Input material: CD4+ T cells from PBMCs. This chain uses TRBV5-4 with TRBJ2-5; 7 bases agree with TRBD1. The TCR sequence derives from a human donor with multiple sclerosis. The CDR3: CASTRGGGETQYF. CDR3 DNA: TGTGCCAGCACACGAGGGGGCGGGGAGACCCAGTACTTC.